This TCR beta chain was recorded in a study of shared clonotypes between healthy human individuals. Germline V lookup: CDR1 MNHEY, CDR2 SVGAGI. Trimming at V came to 2 bases and at J to 4 bases, leaving 4 bases not matched to a gene. There are 15 residues in the CDR3. Clones were read by immunoSEQ multiplex PCR, and TCRdb kept only the in-frame ones, dropping some. The sample holds roughly 2,000,000 clones, 93% seen once. Positive CCR7 selection of CD45RO-negative cells yielded the naive CD8 cells, and terminally differentiated effector memory CD45RA+ cells were excluded. Study-level findings and limits: A few donors showed sharing of approximately 5% of naive CD4 clonotypes. When compared with the clonotypes that were shared by all four sorted-subset donors, the non-shared clonotypes turned out to have lower generation probabilities.

As regards this clone: Antigen specificity is unknown.

This chain uses TRBV6-5 with TRBJ2-1; 8 nucleotides align to TRBD2. The receptor comes from a young man in good health. Some clones in this sample may be carry-over from other donors' samples. The sample consisted of naive CD8+ T cells from PBMCs. The CDR3 region is CASSYPREGYNEQFF. The CDR3 bases are TGTGCCAGCAGTTACCCCCGGGAGGGTTACAATGAGCAGTTCTTC.